This T cell receptor beta chain derives from a study of blood T cell repertoires in COVID-19. Looking at the study overall: Acute-phase and convalescent COVID-19 samples originated in the United States, Italy and Spain. T cells, B-cell-depleted T cells, or PBMCs provided the cDNA or gDNA that served as material.

Per the study methods: Cell counts per sample came from amplifying reference gene primers. TCRdb's copy holds only in-frame clones and misses some; the assay was immunoSEQ multiplex PCR. From that table come the V and J calls and clone size; the DNA was used to work out D and trimming. The sample contains around 100,000 clones, approximately 88% of which appear only once. The CDR3 contains 13 residues. V was shortened by 3 bases and J by 2 bases, with 6 bases between the two germline ends. Germline lookup yields CDR1 SGHTA and CDR2 FQGTGA. The chain recombines TRBV7-3 with TRBJ2-3, with D perhaps TRBD1 (5 bases). Sequenced input: peripheral blood. The sequence was obtained from a human donor in a cohort sampled during active COVID-19. The CDR3 nucleotides are TGTGCCAGCAGCTTTGGGGCCACAGATACGCAGTATTTT. Residues: CASSFGATDTQYF.